This TCR beta chain derives from a study of T cells after yellow fever vaccination. Study summary: Fractions of low cell number were prepared using SMART-Seq v4 Ultra Low Input. Study findings and constraints: Some clonotypes were seen in both the CD4 and the CD8 compartments. These made up a small share and likely arose from convergent recombination. Reappearance after the booster was observed for most primary-vaccination clones (roughly 97% CD4, just over 85% CD8).

Comments on this clonotype: What it binds is not known.

5'RACE template switching generated TCR cDNA, adding a universal primer site and UMIs. TCRdb called the 5' RACE reads again in MiXCR, with one record for every CDR3 protein. The sample shows some 260,000 distinct CDR3 sequences, roughly 5.6% of them seen only once. Trimming removed 4 bases from V and 6 bases from J; junction bases left unmatched: 14. The CDR3 totals 18 residues. CDR1 is SGHTA, CDR2 FQGTGA, per germline. Source: CD4+ T cells sorted from PBMCs, taken on the day of the yellow fever booster vaccination. This sequence originates from a man between 18 and 35 years old who received the YFV17D yellow fever vaccine. This sequence joins TRBV7-3 and TRBJ2-1; 11 nucleotides line up with TRBD2. The CDR3 here is CASSSPVGTSGGLNEQFF. CDR3 nucleotide sequence: TGTGCCAGCAGCTCCCCCGTCGGGACTAGCGGTGGTCTCAATGAGCAGTTCTTC.